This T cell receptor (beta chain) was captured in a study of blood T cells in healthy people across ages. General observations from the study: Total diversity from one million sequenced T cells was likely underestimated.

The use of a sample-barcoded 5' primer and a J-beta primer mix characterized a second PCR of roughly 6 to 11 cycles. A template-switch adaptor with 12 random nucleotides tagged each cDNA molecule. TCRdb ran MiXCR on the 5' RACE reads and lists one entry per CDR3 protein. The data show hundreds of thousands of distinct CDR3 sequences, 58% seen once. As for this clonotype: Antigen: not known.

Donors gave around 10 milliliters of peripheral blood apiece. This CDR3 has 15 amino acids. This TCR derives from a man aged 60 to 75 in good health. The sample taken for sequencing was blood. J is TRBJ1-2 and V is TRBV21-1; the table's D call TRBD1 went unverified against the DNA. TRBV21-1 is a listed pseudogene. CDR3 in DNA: TGTGCCAGCAGCAAAGGGGGGGCGCAGAACTATGGCTACACCTTC. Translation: CASSKGGAQNYGYTF.